Sequencing of this T cell receptor (beta chain) was carried out in a study of vaccination effects on CD4 cells after COVID-19. Study outcomes and limitations: Just 1 of 255 vaccine-induced clones in healthy recipients was cross-reactive.

The CDR3 has 13 residues. The ends were cut back, 4 bases at V and 4 bases at J, with 8 bases in the middle. Germline values: CDR1 KGHSH, CDR2 LQKENI. Before sequencing took place, the ViraFEST assay used viral peptide pools to expand antigen-specific CD4+ T cells. Following 10 days of culture, CD4+ T cells were isolated. Approximately 2.2 million PBMC per well received approximately 10 IU/ml IL-2 and roughly 9.2 ug/ml peptides in culture. Both day 3 and day 7 saw half the medium replaced with IL-2 medium. Comments on this clone: What it binds is not known.

Assay used: immunoSEQ multiplex PCR; TCRdb lists only in-frame clones, some missing. Of 60,000 to 70,000 clones listed, 81% are singletons. The chain employs TRBV18 and TRBJ1-5; D is uncertain. The sequence was collected from a human donor who received a COVID-19 vaccine. The input for sequencing was CD4+ T cells from PBMCs cultured with HCoV-229E spike peptides, taken before COVID-19 vaccination. DNA for the CDR3: TGTGCCAGCTCACTGGGAGATAATCAGCCCCAGCATTTT. It codes for CASSLGDNQPQHF.